The rows below give T cell receptor beta chains drawn from one sample of a study of shared clonotypes between healthy human individuals. TCRdb keeps only in-frame clones here, not all; method: immunoSEQ multiplex PCR. The sample comprises 2 million to 3 million clones, 85% to 95% of which are singletons, and about 0.13% rests with the top ten. The sequencing sample was made of naive CD4+ T cells sorted from blood. These receptors were obtained from a man in his late teens or twenties in good health. Both conserved end residues are part of each CDR3. Each record gives: V gene, CDR3 protein.

>TRBV27
CASSLKVNTEAFF
>TRBV19
CASSTPGQGANYGYTF
>TRBV6-6
CASSNGDRGSYEQYF
>TRBV18
CASSPQTSTDTQYF
>TRBV30
CACSGTGGFGSNQPQHF
>TRBV21-1
CASSKVTPGRSTDTQYF
>TRBV6-5
CASSLAELNEQFF
>TRBV2
CASTHPGEATNEKLFF
>TRBV5-1
CASSLSVNTEAFF
>TRBV6-5
CASSYGGTAHEQYF
>TRBV6-1
CASNLGVGNEKLFF
>TRBV18
CASSPPVGREKLFF
>TRBV30
CAWSGGTSGNEQFF
>TRBV2
CASKRTLDEKLFF
>TRBV5-4
CASSSVAGVNPGANVLTF
>TRBV2
CASKTGIGDTQYF
>TRBV9
CASSATGNGYTF
>TRBV4-2
CASSQGGQGLAKNIQYF
>TRBV28
CASSINFRLAGSYNEQFF
>TRBV13
CASKRQGSGNTIYF
>TRBV6-5
CASSYSYRAANEQFF
>TRBV27
CASRPTGSNYGYTF
>TRBV27
CASSQQSLGENIQYF
>TRBV5-6
CASSKDLRGYF